This T cell receptor beta chain was found in a study of shared clonotypes between healthy human individuals. Naive-designated CD8 cells lacked CD45RO, were positively enriched for CCR7, and omitted terminally differentiated effector memory CD45RA+ cells. As to this clone: Its target is unknown.

V was shortened by 8 bases and J by 7 bases, with 12 bases between the two germline ends. Germline CDR1 is SNHLY and CDR2 is FYNNEI. This CDR3 is 12 amino acids long. Investigators spread the genomic DNA of each subset evenly over several immunoSEQ plates. How the authors handled the data: Filtering differed because ImmunoSEQ produced junction-only sequences that carried no quality scores. Generated by immunoSEQ multiplex PCR, the TCRdb table keeps only in-frame clones and is missing some. V and J calls and clone size are as listed in that table; D and trimming were resolved from the DNA. Of a few million clones in the sample, around 95% were seen once. Study outcomes and limitations: Depth of sequencing was expected to influence donor clonotype sharing.

The sequencing sample was made of naive CD8+ T cells from PBMCs. The rearrangement joins TRBV2 to TRBJ1-5; maybe TRBD1 (6 bases). The sequence was collected from a man between 18 and 29 years old in good health. Some clones in this sample may be carry-over from other donors' samples. CDR3 protein: CASGQPPQPQHF. As DNA, the CDR3 is TGTGCCAGCGGACAGCCGCCGCAGCCCCAGCATTTT.